Listed here are 27 T cell receptor beta chains from one sample, sequenced in a study of response to subunit inactivated influenza vaccine. TCRdb called the RT-PCR reads again in MiXCR, with one record for every CDR3 protein. The data show approximately 500,000 distinct CDR3 sequences, 14% seen once. Specimen: PBMCs from blood, collected about 12 days after vaccination. The receptors shown here come from a man in his fifties who received an inactivated influenza vaccine.

This clonotype has just a few counts. The chain links TRBV20-1 to TRBJ2-7; 10 nucleotides agree with TRBD2. V gave up 0 bases and J gave up 4 bases; unmatched junction bases: 6. Germline assignment: CDR1 DFQATT and CDR2 SNEGSKA (reference sequence). This CDR3 comprises 15 residues. The CDR3 DNA reads as TGCAGTGCTAGAGAATCACTAGCGGGAATATACGAGCAGTACTTC. It yields the protein CSARESLAGIYEQYF.

This clonotype has just a few counts. The chain employs TRBV24-1 and TRBJ2-7; D gene unclear. Germline assignment: CDR1 KGHDR and CDR2 SFDVKD. This CDR3 has 11 amino acids. V was shortened by 2 bases and J by 9 bases, with 7 bases between the two germline ends. The CDR3 spells CATSDYVGQYF. The CDR3 nucleotides are TGTGCCACCAGTGATTACGTTGGGCAGTACTTC.

This clonotype showed up just a few times. The chain joins TRBV28 to TRBJ2-2; 7 bases map to TRBD1. This CDR3 comprises 14 residues. With 6 bases clipped from V and 9 bases from J, the junction kept 10 bases outside the gene matches. Germline V lookup: CDR1 MDHEN, CDR2 SYDVKM. The CDR3 DNA reads as TGTGCCAGCAGCTCCATCGGACAGGATCGGGAGCTGTTTTTT. Protein sequence: CASSSIGQDRELFF.

This clonotype occurred many times. The gene calls are TRBV28 and TRBJ2-7; a possible D gene is TRBD1 (6 bases). This CDR3 comprises 14 residues. V lost 4 bases, J lost 0 bases, and 10 bases lay in between. Germline loops: CDR1 MDHEN, CDR2 SYDVKM. The DNA of the CDR3 is TGTGCCAGCAGTTCTGGACAGACCTCCTACGAGCAGTACTTC. Translated, it gives CASSSGQTSYEQYF.

This clonotype was observed many times. The genes are TRBV12-3 or TRBV12-4 and TRBJ2-1; 11 bases match TRBD2. The ends lost 5 bases at V and 3 bases at J; junction bases unmatched: 3. The CDR3 contains 15 residues. The CDR3 region has the DNA TGTGCCAGCAGTCCTAGCGGGGGGATCTACAATGAGCAGTTCTTC. This sequence encodes CASSPSGGIYNEQFF.

CDR3: CASSKIKLRDSYGYTF. The CDR3 nucleotides are TGTGCCAGCAGCAAGATTAAACTTCGGGACAGCTATGGCTACACCTTC. V and J are TRBV7-9 and TRBJ1-2; 7 bases fit TRBD1. Losses at the gene ends were 5 bases for V and 4 bases for J; bases not matched to a gene: 13. Germline V gene data show CDR1 as SEHNR and CDR2 as FQNEAQ (reference sequence). This CDR3 has 16 amino acids.

This clonotype turned up a few times. The chain couples TRBV12-3 or TRBV12-4 to TRBJ1-4; 7 bases are shared with TRBD1. The CDR3 extends over 14 amino acids. Losses at the gene ends were 6 bases for V and 6 bases for J; bases not matched to a gene: 7. This chain's CDR3 is CASSTGTEYEKLFF. DNA for the CDR3: TGTGCCAGCAGCACCGGGACAGAGTATGAAAAACTGTTTTTT.

The J gene is TRBJ2-1, the V gene TRBV20-1; 8 bases are a match to TRBD1. The CDR3 extends over 16 amino acids. V shed 1 base and J 0 bases; nucleotides not matched to a gene: 5. Germline assignment: CDR1 DFQATT and CDR2 SNEGSKA (reference sequence). This CDR3 is CSARARTGLSYNEQFF. The CDR3 coding sequence is TGCAGTGCTAGAGCTAGGACAGGGCTCTCCTACAATGAGCAGTTCTTC.

This clonotype showed up just a few times. The DNA for the CDR3 is TGCGCCAGCAGCTTGGCCGGTTTCGGGTTTTACAATGAGCAGTTCTTC. Its translation: CASSLAGFGFYNEQFF. This chain uses TRBV5-1 with TRBJ2-1; no reliable D call. This CDR3 contains 16 residues. V gave up 0 bases and J gave up 4 bases, with 14 bases separating them. Germline-derived CDR1 and CDR2 are SGHRS and YFSETQ.

This clonotype was seen ten or more times. This rearrangement joins TRBV18 to TRBJ2-7, with 9 bases lining up with TRBD2. The ends lost 6 bases at V and 10 bases at J; junction bases unmatched: 16. Germline V gene lookup returns CDR1 KGHSH and CDR2 LQKENI. The CDR3 is 15 residues long. The CDR3 sequence is CASSPTASGAHNQYF. The CDR3 DNA sequence: TGTGCCAGCTCCCCTACCGCTAGCGGGGCCCACAATCAGTACTTC.

The CDR3 spells CASSLIPGGAADSGELFF. The CDR3 DNA reads as TGCGCCAGCAGCTTGATCCCAGGGGGCGCAGCTGACTCCGGGGAGCTGTTTTTT. V and J are TRBV5-1 and TRBJ2-2; 8 bases agree with TRBD1. CDR3 length: 18 amino acids. Germline V lookup: CDR1 SGHRS, CDR2 YFSETQ. Trimming took 1 base from V and 6 from J; bases not matched to a gene: 14. The full variable domain, rest sourced from reference TRBV5-1 and TRBJ2-2, is KAGVTQTPRYLIKTRGQQVTLSCSPISGHRSVSWYQQTPGQGLQFLFEYFSETQRNKGNFPGRFSGRQFSNSRSEMNVSTLELGDSALYLCASSLIPGGAADSGELFFGEGSRLTVL.

There are many counts of this clonotype. The CDR3 DNA reads as TGCAGCGTTGTCAGGGGGAACACTGAAGCTTTCTTT. Its translation: CSVVRGNTEAFF. The J gene is TRBJ1-1, the V gene TRBV29-1, with D possibly being TRBD1 (6 bases). Trimming removed 4 bases at V and 1 base at J, with 7 bases between. The CDR3 runs to 12 residues. Germline V gene lookup returns CDR1 SQVTM and CDR2 ANQGSEA.

This clonotype was picked up a small number of times. V gene TRBV7-9 combines with J gene TRBJ2-7; D ambiguous. Germline CDR1 SEHNR, CDR2 FQNEAQ (reference sequence). V lost 8 bases, J lost 1 base, and 9 bases lay in between. This CDR3 is 12 amino acids long. The chain's CDR3 is CASATYSYEQYF. The CDR3 DNA reads TGTGCCAGCGCTACCTATTCCTACGAGCAGTACTTC.

The CDR3 is CAWRRDSNQPQHF. DNA of the CDR3: TGTGCCTGGAGAAGGGACAGTAATCAGCCCCAGCATTTT. The chain is built from TRBV30 and TRBJ1-5, with 7 bases fitting TRBD1. The V segment lost 3 bases and the J segment 4 bases; nucleotides outside the gene matches: 3. Germline CDR1 and CDR2: GTSNPN and SVGIG (reference sequence). CDR3 length: 13 residues.

The chain couples TRBV28 to TRBJ1-2, with a possible D match to TRBD1 (6 bases). The CDR3 loop spans 16 amino acids. V was cut by 5 bases and J by 1 base, with 17 bases left in between. Germline CDR1 MDHEN, CDR2 SYDVKM. The CDR3, as DNA: TGTGCCAGCAGTCCCCCTGGGGGGCTCGGTAACTATGGCTACACCTTC. As protein: CASSPPGGLGNYGYTF.

V gene TRBV7-6 combines with J gene TRBJ2-1, with 9 bases lining up with TRBD2. Germline V gene sequence: CDR1 SGHVS, CDR2 FNYEAQ. This CDR3 has 16 amino acids. V dropped 7 bases and J dropped 7; count of bases not matched to a gene: 14. CDR3 sequence reads: CASTLTLAGAANEQFF. Here the CDR3 DNA reads TGTGCCAGCACCTTGACTTTAGCGGGAGCGGCGAATGAGCAGTTCTTC.

This clonotype was counted a few times. The chain combines TRBV5-1 with TRBJ2-1, with 9 bases aligning to TRBD2. The germline CDR1 and CDR2 sequences are SGHRS and YFSETQ. This CDR3 spans 14 amino acids. After removal of 2 bases from V and 5 bases from J, the junction contained 2 bases not matched to a gene. DNA of the CDR3: TGCGCCAGCAGCTTTAGCGGGAGCGACAATGAGCAGTTCTTC. Its protein is CASSFSGSDNEQFF. The complete variable domain, with remaining parts taken from reference TRBV5-1 and TRBJ2-1, reads KAGVTQTPRYLIKTRGQQVTLSCSPISGHRSVSWYQQTPGQGLQFLFEYFSETQRNKGNFPGRFSGRQFSNSRSEMNVSTLELGDSALYLCASSFSGSDNEQFFGPGTRLTVL.

This clonotype showed up just a few times. The V call is TRBV12-3 or TRBV12-4, the J call TRBJ1-1; TRBD1 aligns across 7 bases. Losses at the gene ends were 7 bases for V and 4 bases for J; bases not matched to a gene: 3. CDR3 length: 12 amino acids. CDR3 amino acids: CASIQGSTEAFF. The DNA for the CDR3 is TGTGCCAGCATACAGGGGTCCACTGAAGCTTTCTTT.

The sample holds a few counts of this clonotype. This chain's CDR3 is CASNPGPSSGNTIYF. The CDR3 nucleotides are TGTGCCAGCAACCCGGGACCGAGCTCTGGAAACACCATATATTTT. The V gene is TRBV12-3 or TRBV12-4, the J gene TRBJ1-3; weak D call: TRBD1 (5 bases). The germline V and J ends were trimmed by 7 bases and 0 bases, with 13 bases remaining between them. The CDR3 spans 15 residues.

This clonotype occurred a few times. This chain links TRBV5-1 with TRBJ2-7; a possible D gene is TRBD1 (6 bases). Per the germline V gene, CDR1 is SGHRS and CDR2 is YFSETQ. The germline V and J ends were trimmed by 1 base and 1 base, with 18 bases remaining between them. The CDR3 runs to 17 residues. CDR3 coding DNA: TGCGCCAGCAGCTTGAATCAGGGGACATATCTGTCCTACGAGCAGTACTTC. Translating gives CASSLNQGTYLSYEQYF.

This clonotype occurred a few times. The rearrangement uses TRBV4-1 and TRBJ2-6; 8 bases are a match to TRBD1. Germline V lookup: CDR1 MGHRA, CDR2 YSYEKL. The V and J ends lost 0 bases and 0 bases, in that order; junction bases with no gene match: 13. The CDR3 is 21 residues long. The CDR3 reads CASSQDLDRGISGSGANVLTF. The CDR3 coding sequence is TGCGCCAGCAGCCAAGATCTCGACAGGGGCATATCTGGCTCTGGGGCCAACGTCCTGACTTTC.

The chain couples TRBV12-3 or TRBV12-4 to TRBJ1-2; TRBD1 matches 10 bases. This CDR3 is 15 amino acids long. Germline trimming cut 6 bases from V and 8 bases from J; bases unmatched to any gene: 12. The CDR3 spells CASRSTDRGRKGYTF. Written as DNA, the CDR3 is TGTGCCAGCAGGTCGACAGACAGGGGGCGAAAAGGCTACACCTTC.

The chain links TRBV12-3 or TRBV12-4 to TRBJ2-3; TRBD2 matches at 7 bases. This CDR3 has 14 amino acids. V trimming: 6 bases; J trimming: 2 bases; junction bases outside the gene matches: 5. CDR3 loop: CASRAGTTTDTQYF. For the CDR3, the DNA is TGTGCCAGCAGAGCGGGAACTACCACAGATACGCAGTATTTT.

V usage is TRBV7-2 and J usage is TRBJ1-2, with 8 bases identical to TRBD1. The germline gives CDR1 SGHTA, CDR2 FQGNSA. V shed 5 bases, J shed 0 bases, and the junction held 8 bases outside the gene matches. CDR3 size: 16 residues. CDR3 sequence: CASSPGQARANYGYTF. CDR3 bases: TGTGCCAGCAGCCCGGGACAGGCGAGGGCTAACTATGGCTACACCTTC.

In regard to this clonotype: An end of the junction differs from the germline gene, which may be a read error. The rearrangement uses TRBV7-2 and TRBJ2-7; D is uncertain. Germline assignment: CDR1 SGHTA and CDR2 FQGNSA. The CDR3 extends over 14 amino acids. The CDR3 DNA reads TGTGCCAGCAGCTTGGTGGACGCATCCTACGATCAGTACTTC. This encodes CASSLVDASYDQYF.

This clonotype appeared a few times. The chain has TRBV4-2 and TRBJ2-7, with TRBD2 matching over 8 bases. The germline CDR1 and CDR2 sequences are LGHNA and YNFKEQ. The CDR3 consists of 16 residues. The trim removed 0 bases at V and 3 bases at J, leaving 7 bases unmatched. The CDR3 is CASSQDLSGGLYEQYF. CDR3 nucleotide sequence: TGTGCCAGCAGCCAAGATCTGAGCGGGGGACTCTACGAGCAGTACTTC.

The chain has TRBV7-9 and TRBJ2-1; no firm D call. Germline V gene sequence: CDR1 SEHNR, CDR2 FQNEAQ (reference sequence). Trimming took 0 bases from V and 1 from J, leaving 7 bases between them. This CDR3 has 15 amino acids. The CDR3 sequence: CASSLAVISYNEQFF. The CDR3 DNA follows: TGTGCCAGCAGCTTAGCGGTTATATCCTACAATGAGCAGTTCTTC.